The clone carrying this T cell receptor (beta chain) has only one observation. The entry originates in a study of shared clonotypes between healthy human individuals. Study-wide context: Three plates were used per donor for CD4 naive, three for CD4 memory, two for CD8 naive and one for CD8 memory.

Only in-frame clones appear in the TCRdb table, and some are missing; sequencing was by immunoSEQ multiplex PCR. The sample records about 2.2 million clones, 80% to 95% being singletons. Selected positively for CCR7 and CD45RO-negative, naive CD8 cells excluded terminally differentiated effector memory CD45RA+ cells. Per the germline V gene, CDR1 is LNHDA and CDR2 is SQIVND (reference sequence). The CDR3 totals 14 residues. Trimming removed 2 bases at V and 4 bases at J, with 11 bases between. Sequencing was done on a sample of naive CD8+ T cells from PBMCs. The TCR originated in a man aged 18-30 years in good health. Some clones in this sample may be carry-over from other donors' samples. J is TRBJ1-1 and V is TRBV19, with D possibly being TRBD1 (5 bases). In DNA form, the CDR3 reads TGTGCCAGTAGTATAAACCGGGGCGCCACTGAAGCTTTCTTT. It translates to CASSINRGATEAFF.